Below are 6 T cell receptor beta chains sequenced from a single sample in a study of cytomegalovirus exposure and HLA in healthy donors. This PCR relied on a set of 60 Vbeta primers and 13 Jbeta primers. Data came from immunoSEQ multiplex PCR; TCRdb stores just in-frame clones and leaves some out. The sample has some 56,000 clones, roughly 53% seen once; the top ten hold about an eighth. Sequencing was performed on PBMCs. The receptors shown here come from a human donor in good health.

This chain uses TRBV28 with TRBJ2-7; TRBD1 is a possible D gene (6 bases). V was cut by 5 bases and J by 5 bases, with 16 bases left in between. CDR3 length: 14 amino acids. CDR1 and CDR2 (germline): MDHEN, SYDVKM. CDR3 loop: CASSPPGGSDEQYF. The CDR3 DNA is TGTGCCAGCAGTCCCCCTGGGGGCAGCGACGAGCAGTACTTC.

The chain carries TRBV5-1 and TRBJ2-1, with a possible D match to TRBD2 (5 bases). The germline V gene has CDR1 SGHRS and CDR2 YFSETQ. The CDR3 runs to 16 residues. The V gene lost 2 bases and the J gene lost 0 bases, with 12 bases spanning the gap. CDR3 nucleotide sequence: TGCGCCAGCAGCTTAGGCGGGTCCAGCTCCTACAATGAGCAGTTCTTC. Its protein is CASSLGGSSSYNEQFF. The whole variable domain, remainder taken from reference TRBV5-1 and TRBJ2-1, is KAGVTQTPRYLIKTRGQQVTLSCSPISGHRSVSWYQQTPGQGLQFLFEYFSETQRNKGNFPGRFSGRQFSNSRSEMNVSTLELGDSALYLCASSLGGSSSYNEQFFGPGTRLTVL.

This sequence joins TRBV4-2 and TRBJ1-2; D ambiguous. V was cut by 4 bases and J by 4 bases, with 16 bases left in between. This CDR3 comprises 15 residues. Per the germline V gene, CDR1 is LGHNA and CDR2 is YNFKEQ. CDR3 amino acids: CASSPRHYGSYGYTF. The DNA for the CDR3 is TGTGCCAGCAGCCCCCGACATTATGGGTCCTATGGCTACACCTTC.

The chain uses TRBV30 and TRBJ2-5; TRBD2 matches 11 bases. The germline V gene encodes CDR1 GTSNPN and CDR2 SVGIG (reference sequence). The CDR3 is made up of 14 amino acids. V lost 0 bases and J lost 5; bases outside the gene matches: 2. The CDR3 protein is CAWSVGTSGETQYF. The CDR3 DNA is TGTGCCTGGAGTGTAGGGACTAGCGGTGAGACCCAGTACTTC.

This chain uses TRBV5-6 with TRBJ1-2; unclear D gene. V was shortened by 7 bases and J by 0 bases, with 4 bases between the two germline ends. The germline V gene encodes CDR1 SGHDT and CDR2 YYEEEE. This CDR3 is 11 amino acids long. The CDR3 DNA follows: TGTGCCAGCGGAGCTAACTATGGCTACACCTTC. It is translated as CASGANYGYTF.

J is TRBJ2-6 and V is TRBV19, with TRBD1 matching 10 bases. Germline lookup yields CDR1 LNHDA and CDR2 SQIVND (reference sequence). CDR3 length: 18 residues. V trimming: 5 bases; J trimming: 1 base; junction bases outside the gene matches: 8. In nucleotides, the CDR3 is TGTGCCAGTAGTCCAGGGACAGGGGTCTTTTCTGGGGCCAACGTCCTGACTTTC. Translation gives CASSPGTGVFSGANVLTF.